One sample yielded the 24 T cell receptor beta chains listed below, sequenced in a study of CXCR3-negative and CXCR3-positive naive CD8 T cells. The authors made the TRB cDNA libraries by 5' RACE using UMI labels. Reprocessing the 5' RACE reads, TCRdb reports a single entry for every CDR3 protein and omits DNA. The record lists roughly 120,000 distinct CDR3 sequences, of which the ten most abundant hold 0.59%. The antigens of these receptors remain unknown. Study-level findings and limits: CXCR3-expressing naive cells carried TRB CDR3s more hydrophobic than those of CXCR3-negative naive cells.

The sequenced material came from naive CXCR3+ CD8+ T cells from blood. As for subset: CD45RO-CCR7+CD27+CD95- naive CD8+ T cells expressing CXCR3 (TNR3+). The receptors here all came from a human donor in good health. Some clones in this sample may be carry-over from other donors' samples.

The V gene is TRBV3-1, the J gene TRBJ2-1; TCRdb calls TRBD2, which cannot be checked without DNA. CDR1 is LGHDT and CDR2 is YNNKEL in the germline V gene (reference sequence). This CDR3 is built from 17 residues. The CDR3: CASSRNPSGSSYNEQFF.

The chain has TRBV12-3 or TRBV12-4 and TRBJ1-1. The CDR3 is 13 amino acids. The CDR3 protein is CASSLGGRTEAFF.

The chain uses TRBV5-6 and TRBJ1-1. The CDR3 runs to 14 residues. The V gene's germline CDR1 is SGHDT and CDR2 YYEEEE. The CDR3 sequence: CASSGDGGNTEAFF.

This chain links TRBV7-9 with TRBJ2-7; TCRdb selects TRBD1, and the lack of DNA leaves this call unchecked. From germline, CDR1 is SEHNR and CDR2 FQNEAQ (reference sequence). The CDR3 contains 15 residues. CDR3 amino acids: CASSLSTAPSYEQYF.

The chain recombines TRBV28 with TRBJ2-7; TCRdb calls TRBD1, which cannot be checked without DNA. The CDR3 has 14 residues. From germline, CDR1 is MDHEN and CDR2 SYDVKM. This CDR3 is CASSPTWTGREQYF.

V usage is TRBV5-1 and J usage is TRBJ2-7; the D call of TRBD1 rests on TCRdb alone, since no DNA is present to check it. The germline V gene has CDR1 SGHRS and CDR2 YFSETQ. CDR3 size: 16 residues. CDR3: CASSLARGTGVNEQYF. Complete variable domain (other parts from reference TRBV5-1 and TRBJ2-7): KAGVTQTPRYLIKTRGQQVTLSCSPISGHRSVSWYQQTPGQGLQFLFEYFSETQRNKGNFPGRFSGRQFSNSRSEMNVSTLELGDSALYLCASSLARGTGVNEQYFGPGTRLTVT.

The chain combines TRBV7-9 with TRBJ2-1. Germline V gives CDR1 SEHNR, CDR2 FQNEAQ (reference sequence). The CDR3 runs to 14 residues. The CDR3 is CASSFVREHNEQFF.

The rearrangement joins TRBV5-1 to TRBJ2-7; TCRdb calls TRBD2, which cannot be checked without DNA. This CDR3 region has 15 residues. Germline values: CDR1 SGHRS, CDR2 YFSETQ. CDR3 sequence reads: CASSSGTSGRKEQYF.

The chain has TRBV18 and TRBJ2-7; TCRdb lists TRBD1, though no DNA is available to test this call. Germline V lookup: CDR1 KGHSH, CDR2 LQKENI. The CDR3 consists of 16 residues. The CDR3: CASDKGEQGATYEQYF.

The V and J genes are TRBV4-2 and TRBJ1-1; the D call from TCRdb, TRBD1, cannot be confirmed without DNA. The CDR3 length is 16 residues. Germline CDR1 LGHNA, CDR2 YNFKEQ. The CDR3 spells CASSQILGRGSTEAFF.

The chain uses TRBV6-2 or TRBV6-3 and TRBJ2-1; TCRdb selects TRBD1, and the lack of DNA leaves this call unchecked. The CDR3 has 14 residues. Germline V gives CDR1 MNHEY, CDR2 SVGEGT. The CDR3 is CASSYTGQGDEQFF.

The rearrangement uses TRBV29-1 and TRBJ2-5; the D gene TCRdb calls, TRBD1, cannot be checked with no DNA. The CDR3 covers 15 residues. The germline gives CDR1 SQVTM, CDR2 ANQGSEA. The CDR3 loop reads CSVDRLLQGSETQYF.

The chain recombines TRBV5-5 with TRBJ1-5; TCRdb's D call of TRBD1 is untestable without DNA. The CDR3 is made up of 13 amino acids. The germline V gene has CDR1 SGHKS and CDR2 YYEKEE (reference sequence). The CDR3 region is CASSAQVNQPQHF.

This chain connects TRBV21-1 to TRBJ1-1; there is no DNA to check the TCRdb D call of TRBD1. TRBV21-1 is a documented pseudogene. The CDR3 sequence is 17 residues long. CDR3 sequence: CASSQRTGGGRNTEAFF.

The V and J genes are TRBV11-3 and TRBJ2-1; without DNA, the TCRdb call of TRBD1 cannot be checked. Germline lookup yields CDR1 SGHNT and CDR2 YENEEA. There are 15 residues in the CDR3. The CDR3 here is CASSLSDRGPSEQFF.

The chain couples TRBV9 to TRBJ2-2; absent DNA, TCRdb's TRBD2 call cannot be checked. Looked up from germline, CDR1 is SGDLS and CDR2 is YYNGEE. This CDR3 has 17 residues. CDR3 in amino acids: CASSAKPSGTNTGELFF.

The V and J genes are TRBV29-1 and TRBJ2-2. CDR1 and CDR2 (germline): SQVTM, ANQGSEA. The CDR3 loop spans 13 amino acids. The CDR3 here is CSVVWINTGELFF.

The chain employs TRBV7-6 and TRBJ2-1; TCRdb calls TRBD2, which cannot be checked without DNA. Germline V CDR1 and CDR2: SGHVS, FNYEAQ. The CDR3 totals 12 residues. Here the CDR3 reads CASSSAYNEQFF.

The rearrangement links TRBV11-3 to TRBJ2-1; TCRdb selects TRBD1, and the lack of DNA leaves this call unchecked. The CDR3 consists of 14 residues. Germline CDR1 and CDR2: SGHNT and YENEEA. The chain's CDR3 is CASSLRDRAHEQFF.

The chain couples TRBV7-9 to TRBJ1-1. Per germline, CDR1 SEHNR and CDR2 FQNEAQ (reference sequence). CDR3 length equals 13 residues. CDR3 protein: CASSLEENTEAFF.

CDR3 sequence reads: CSVELAGTQETQYF. This chain connects TRBV29-1 to TRBJ2-5; TCRdb outputs TRBD2, but without DNA this stays unchecked. This CDR3 is 14 amino acids long. Germline lookup yields CDR1 SQVTM and CDR2 ANQGSEA.

The chain employs TRBV10-2 and TRBJ1-5; absent DNA, TCRdb's TRBD1 call cannot be checked. The CDR3 runs to 16 residues. Germline loops: CDR1 WSHSY, CDR2 SAAADI. CDR3 amino acids: CASSESPGNSNQPQHF.

The chain has TRBV13 and TRBJ2-5; the TCRdb call, TRBD1, lacks DNA for checking. The germline V gene encodes CDR1 PRHDT and CDR2 FYEKMQ (reference sequence). This CDR3 region has 15 residues. The CDR3 region is CASSLGGGRQETQYF.

This chain uses TRBV20-1 with TRBJ2-7; TCRdb indicates TRBD2, and absent DNA this call remains unverified. Germline V CDR1 and CDR2: DFQATT, SNEGSKA (reference sequence). The CDR3 extends over 13 amino acids. The CDR3 sequence is CSAELAGAYEQYF.